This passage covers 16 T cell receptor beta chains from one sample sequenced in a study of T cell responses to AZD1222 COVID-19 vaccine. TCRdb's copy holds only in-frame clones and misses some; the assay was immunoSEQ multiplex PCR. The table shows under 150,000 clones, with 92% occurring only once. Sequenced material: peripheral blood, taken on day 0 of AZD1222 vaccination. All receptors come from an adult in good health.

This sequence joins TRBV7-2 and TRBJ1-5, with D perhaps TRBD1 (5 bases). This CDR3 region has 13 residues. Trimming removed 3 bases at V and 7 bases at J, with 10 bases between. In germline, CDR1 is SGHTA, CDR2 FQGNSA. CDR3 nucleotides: TGTGCCAGCAGCTTGCATCGGGACCAGCCCCAGCATTTT. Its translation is CASSLHRDQPQHF. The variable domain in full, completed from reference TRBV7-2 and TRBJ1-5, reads GAGVSQSPSNKVTEKGKDVELRCDPISGHTALYWYRQSLGQGLEFLIYFQGNSAPDKSGLPSDRFSAERTGGSVSTLTIQRTQQEDSAVYLCASSLHRDQPQHFGDGTRLSIL.

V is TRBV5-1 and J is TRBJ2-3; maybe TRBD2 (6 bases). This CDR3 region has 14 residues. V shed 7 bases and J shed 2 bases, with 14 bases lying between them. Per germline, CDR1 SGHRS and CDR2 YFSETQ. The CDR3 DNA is TGCGCCAGCGGGGACGGGAGTTTCACAGATACGCAGTATTTT. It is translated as CASGDGSFTDTQYF.

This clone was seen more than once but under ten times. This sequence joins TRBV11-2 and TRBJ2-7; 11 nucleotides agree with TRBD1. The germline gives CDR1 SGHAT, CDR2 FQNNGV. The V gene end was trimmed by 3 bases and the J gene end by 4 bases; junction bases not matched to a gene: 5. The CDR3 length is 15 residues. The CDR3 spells CASSFRGQGGYEQYF. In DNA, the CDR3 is TGTGCCAGCAGCTTTCGGGGACAGGGGGGATACGAGCAGTACTTC.

CDR3 protein: CASTTGVRTEAFF. In nucleotides, the CDR3 is TGCGCCAGCACCACAGGGGTTCGCACTGAAGCTTTCTTT. The rearrangement joins TRBV5-1 to TRBJ1-1, with 7 bases lining up with TRBD1. V was pared by 6 bases and J by 4 bases, with 6 bases of the junction left unmatched. This CDR3 is built from 13 residues. The germline CDR1 and CDR2 sequences are SGHRS and YFSETQ.

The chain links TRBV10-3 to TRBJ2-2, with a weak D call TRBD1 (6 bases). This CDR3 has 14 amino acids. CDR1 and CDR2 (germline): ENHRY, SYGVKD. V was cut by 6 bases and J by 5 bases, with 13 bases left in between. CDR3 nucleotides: TGTGCCATCAGCCGGACAGAAAAAACCGGGGAGCTGTTTTTT. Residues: CAISRTEKTGELFF.

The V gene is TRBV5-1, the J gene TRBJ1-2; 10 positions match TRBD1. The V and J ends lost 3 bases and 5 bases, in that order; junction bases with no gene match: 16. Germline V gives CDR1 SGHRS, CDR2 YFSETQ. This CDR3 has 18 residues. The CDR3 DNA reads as TGCGCCAGCAGCTCTTATTTCTCCGGGACAGGGGAAAATTATGGCTACACCTTC. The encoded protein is CASSSYFSGTGENYGYTF.

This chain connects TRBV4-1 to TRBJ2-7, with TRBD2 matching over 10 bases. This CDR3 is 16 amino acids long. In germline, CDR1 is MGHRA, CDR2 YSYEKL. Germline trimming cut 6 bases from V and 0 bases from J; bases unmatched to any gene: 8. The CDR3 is CASSQTSGPSSYEQYF. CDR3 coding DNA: TGCGCCAGCAGTCAGACTAGCGGGCCTAGCTCCTACGAGCAGTACTTC.

The CDR3 loop reads CASSQHRAEYNEQFF. CDR3 bases: TGTGCCAGCAGTCAGCATAGAGCGGAATACAATGAGCAGTTCTTC. This rearrangement joins TRBV6-5 to TRBJ2-1, with D perhaps TRBD2 (5 bases). CDR1 and CDR2 (germline): MNHEY, SVGAGI. CDR3 length: 15 residues. Trimming cost V 5 bases and J 4 bases, with 15 bases left between them.

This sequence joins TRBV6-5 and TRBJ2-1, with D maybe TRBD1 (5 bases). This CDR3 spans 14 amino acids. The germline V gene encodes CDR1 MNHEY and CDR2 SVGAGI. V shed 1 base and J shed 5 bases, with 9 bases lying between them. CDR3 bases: TGTGCCAGCAGTTACTGGCGACAGCACAATGAGCAGTTCTTC. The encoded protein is CASSYWRQHNEQFF.

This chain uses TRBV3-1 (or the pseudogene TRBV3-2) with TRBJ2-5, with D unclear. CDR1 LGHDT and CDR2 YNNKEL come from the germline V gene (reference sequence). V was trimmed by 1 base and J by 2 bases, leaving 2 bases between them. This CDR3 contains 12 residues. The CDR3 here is CASSQVQETQYF. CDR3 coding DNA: TGTGCCAGCAGCCAAGTTCAAGAGACCCAGTACTTC.

The CDR3 region has the DNA TGCAGCGTTTGGGGGTTGAATGACGTGGGAGGGCCGGGCACCGGGGAGCTGTTTTTT. It encodes CSVWGLNDVGGPGTGELFF. This chain joins TRBV29-1 and TRBJ2-2; 7 bases are a match to TRBD2. V lost 5 bases to trimming and J lost 4 bases; unmatched junction nucleotides: 22. Germline CDR1 SQVTM, CDR2 ANQGSEA. There are 19 residues in the CDR3.

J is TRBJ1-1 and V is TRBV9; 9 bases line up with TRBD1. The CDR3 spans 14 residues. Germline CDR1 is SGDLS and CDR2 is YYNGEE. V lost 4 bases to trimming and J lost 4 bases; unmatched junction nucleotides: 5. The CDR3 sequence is CASSRDRGITEAFF. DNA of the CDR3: TGTGCCAGCAGCCGCGACAGGGGGATCACTGAAGCTTTCTTT.

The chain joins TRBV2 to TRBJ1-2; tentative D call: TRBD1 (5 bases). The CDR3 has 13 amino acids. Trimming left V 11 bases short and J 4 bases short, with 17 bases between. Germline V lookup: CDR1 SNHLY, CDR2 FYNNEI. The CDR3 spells CAHKQVGLYGYTF. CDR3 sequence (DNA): TGTGCCCACAAACAGGTGGGCCTCTATGGCTACACCTTC.

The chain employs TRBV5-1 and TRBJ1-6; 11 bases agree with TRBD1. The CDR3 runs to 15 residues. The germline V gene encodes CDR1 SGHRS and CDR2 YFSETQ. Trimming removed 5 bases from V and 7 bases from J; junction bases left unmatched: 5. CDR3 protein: CASRSGTGGNSPLHF. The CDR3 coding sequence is TGCGCCAGCAGGTCCGGGACAGGGGGAAATTCACCCCTCCACTTT.

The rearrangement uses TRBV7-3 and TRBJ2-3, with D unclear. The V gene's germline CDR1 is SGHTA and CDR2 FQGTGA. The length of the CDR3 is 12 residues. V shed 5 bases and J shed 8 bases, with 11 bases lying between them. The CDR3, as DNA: TGTGCCAGCAGCCCTTCGGTCGGTACGCAGTATTTT. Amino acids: CASSPSVGTQYF. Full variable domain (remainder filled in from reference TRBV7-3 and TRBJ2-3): GAGVSQTPSNKVTEKGKYVELRCDPISGHTALYWYRQSLGQGPEFLIYFQGTGAADDSGLPNDRFFAVRPEGSVSTLKIQRTERGDSAVYLCASSPSVGTQYFGPGTRLTVL.

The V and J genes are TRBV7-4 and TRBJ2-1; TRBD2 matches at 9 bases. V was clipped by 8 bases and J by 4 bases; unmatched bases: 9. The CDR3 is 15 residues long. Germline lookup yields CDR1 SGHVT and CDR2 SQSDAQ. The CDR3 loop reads CASGQASGNYNEQFF. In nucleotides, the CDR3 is TGTGCCAGCGGGCAGGCTAGCGGGAATTACAATGAGCAGTTCTTC.